Sequencing of this TCR beta chain was carried out in a study of T cell changes during pregnancy in multiple sclerosis. Using immunoSEQ multiplex PCR, the repertoire was profiled, and TCRdb retains in-frame clones only, with some absent. The sample comprises fewer than 50,000 clones, 90% to 95% of which are singletons, and under 0.75% rests with the top ten. The sample was CD4+ T cells from peripheral blood mononuclear cells, taken in the second trimester of pregnancy. The receptor was derived from a female donor in good health, enrolled as a control in a pregnancy study.

Here the CDR3 reads CASSAGGTDTQYF. DNA of the CDR3: TGTGCCAGCAGCGCGGGGGGGACAGATACGCAGTATTTT. The chain recombines TRBV9 with TRBJ2-3; TRBD2 agrees at 8 bases. Trimming took 3 bases from V and 3 from J; bases not matched to a gene: 0. The CDR3 runs 13 residues. Germline CDR1 and CDR2: SGDLS and YYNGEE.